These T cell receptor beta chains were read from a single sample in a study of T cell responses to AZD1222 COVID-19 vaccine. The repertoire was sequenced with immunoSEQ multiplex PCR; TCRdb's copy has only in-frame clones and lacks some. The sample yields about 130,000 clones, roughly 88% seen once. The source was peripheral blood, collected 28 days after the second AZD1222 dose. Receptors were obtained from an adult who received the AZD1222 COVID-19 vaccine. Both conserved end residues are part of each CDR3. Each record gives: J gene, clone size, V gene, D gene, CDR3 protein, CDR3 DNA. A D gene is named only where the DNA matches it firmly. Some rows mark clone size as missing; the rest say once, few, many or name a class of expanded clone.

TRBJ1-2 - TRBV6-2/TRBV6-3 - CASSYAGGSINGYTF TGTGCCAGCAGTTACGCGGGGGGCTCGATAAATGGCTACACCTTC
TRBJ2-5 - TRBV5-1 - CASSWSRRETQYF TGCGCCAGCAGCTGGTCACGAAGGGAGACCCAGTACTTC
TRBJ1-1 - TRBV10-2 - CASTDPGVNTEAFF TGCGCCAGCACCGACCCTGGTGTGAACACTGAAGCTTTCTTT
TRBJ2-7 once TRBV4-1 TRBD2 CASSQGSSGRAYEQYF TGCGCCAGCAGCCAAGGATCAAGCGGGAGGGCCTACGAGCAGTACTTC
TRBJ2-1 - TRBV28 TRBD2 CASRTGTSGYNEQFF TGTGCCAGCAGGACCGGGACTAGCGGATACAATGAGCAGTTCTTC
TRBJ1-6 few TRBV15 - CATSASSYNSPLHF TGTGCCACCTCCGCAAGCTCCTATAATTCACCCCTCCACTTT
TRBJ2-2 - TRBV18 - CASSPPGSWGNTGELFF TGTGCCAGCTCACCACCGGGCTCGTGGGGGAACACCGGGGAGCTGTTTTTT
TRBJ1-5 - TRBV27 TRBD1 CASSSTPGQGRGNQPQHF TGTGCCAGCAGTTCAACACCGGGACAGGGACGAGGCAATCAGCCCCAGCATTTT
TRBJ1-5 - TRBV29-1 TRBD1 CSVSTGDQPQHF TGCAGCGTCTCAACAGGGGATCAGCCCCAGCATTTT
TRBJ1-2 - TRBV4-3 - CASSQASGPLVRYGYTF TGCGCCAGCAGCCAAGCCTCGGGACCGCTAGTCCGCTATGGCTACACCTTC
TRBJ1-1 - TRBV7-9 - CASSLVGATNTEAFF TGTGCCAGCAGCTTAGTTGGAGCCACTAACACTGAAGCTTTCTTT
TRBJ2-5 - TRBV2 - CASKDGDQETQYF TGTGCCAGCAAAGACGGGGACCAAGAGACCCAGTACTTC
TRBJ1-6 - TRBV5-6 TRBD1 CASSLNRGRDSPLHF TGTGCCAGCAGCCTTAACAGGGGTCGAGATTCACCCCTCCACTTT
TRBJ2-7 - TRBV7-2 TRBD2 CASSPYGGNSFYEQYF TGTGCCAGCAGCCCCTACGGGGGGAACTCGTTCTACGAGCAGTACTTC
TRBJ1-3 - TRBV19 - CASRVGTAMRNTIYF TGTGCCAGTAGGGTTGGAACAGCGATGCGAAACACCATATATTTT
TRBJ1-1 - TRBV12-3/TRBV12-4 - CASSLVSNTEAFF TGTGCCAGCAGCCTGGTCAGCAACACTGAAGCTTTCTTT
TRBJ1-2 - TRBV4-2 - CASSRGENYGYTF TGTGCCAGCAGCAGGGGGGAAAACTATGGCTACACCTTC
TRBJ2-7 - TRBV13 TRBD1 CASSPNRGGEQYF TGTGCCAGCAGCCCTAACAGGGGTGGCGAGCAGTACTTC
TRBJ2-1 once TRBV11-2 - CASSYLYNEQFF TGTGCCAGCAGCTACCTTTACAATGAGCAGTTCTTC
TRBJ1-2 - TRBV12-3/TRBV12-4 - CASRVDSDYGYTF TGTGCCAGCAGGGTCGACAGCGACTATGGCTACACCTTC
TRBJ2-3 - TRBV15 TRBD2 CATSRARLALTDTQYF TGTGCCACCAGCAGAGCGCGACTAGCCCTCACAGATACGCAGTATTTT
TRBJ2-1 few TRBV10-3 - CAISQQETTINEQFF TGTGCCATCAGCCAGCAGGAGACTACCATAAATGAGCAGTTCTTC
TRBJ1-2 - TRBV29-1 - CSVQYGYGYTF TGCAGCGTTCAGTATGGCTATGGCTACACCTTC
TRBJ1-4 - TRBV24-1 - CATSDSTTNEKLFF TGTGCCACCAGTGACAGCACAACTAATGAAAAACTGTTTTTT
TRBJ1-2 - TRBV5-1 TRBD1 CASSLGQGDYGYTF TGCGCCAGCAGCTTGGGACAGGGAGACTATGGCTACACCTTC
TRBJ2-7 - TRBV14 - CASSQVTGYEQYF TGTGCCAGCAGCCAAGTAACAGGCTACGAGCAGTACTTC
TRBJ1-5 - TRBV12-3/TRBV12-4 - CASSFDNQPQHF TGTGCCAGCAGTTTTGACAATCAGCCCCAGCATTTT
TRBJ2-1 - TRBV13 TRBD1 CASSLGDRAPNEQFF TGTGCCAGCAGCTTAGGGGACAGGGCACCTAATGAGCAGTTCTTC
TRBJ1-5 - TRBV7-2 TRBD1 CASSLGTGDLYSNQPQHF TGTGCCAGCAGCTTGGGGACAGGGGACCTTTATAGCAATCAGCCCCAGCATTTT
TRBJ2-1 - TRBV7-8 TRBD2 CASKAREASSYNEQFF TGTGCCAGCAAAGCCCGGGAGGCCAGCTCCTACAATGAGCAGTTCTTC
TRBJ2-1 - TRBV20-1 - CSASLGSVNEQFF TGCAGTGCTAGTTTGGGTTCTGTGAATGAGCAGTTCTTC
TRBJ2-5 - TRBV5-4 TRBD2 CASSLRGSGAIQETQYF TGTGCCAGCAGCCTTCGGGGTAGCGGGGCAATCCAAGAGACCCAGTACTTC
TRBJ1-1 - TRBV28 - CASSSTGLYRAAFF TGTGCCAGCAGTTCGACAGGTCTTTATCGGGCAGCTTTCTTT
TRBJ2-7 - TRBV2 - CASSDQGTTYEQYF TGTGCCAGCAGTGATCAGGGGACCACGTACGAGCAGTACTTC
TRBJ2-7 few TRBV6-6 TRBD2 CASSPAGQRGTYEQYF TGTGCCAGCAGTCCCGCCGGGCAGCGGGGGACCTACGAGCAGTACTTC
TRBJ1-6 - TRBV7-7 - CASSTSPDSPLHF TGTGCTAGCAGCACCTCCCCGGATTCACCCCTCCACTTT
TRBJ2-1 - TRBV12-5 TRBD1 CASGLTPTGESFNEQFF TGTGCTAGTGGTTTGACCCCGACAGGGGAAAGCTTCAATGAGCAGTTCTTC
TRBJ1-5 - TRBV3-1/TRBV3-2 - CASSQGTQGLQPQHF TGTGCCAGCAGCCAGGGAACTCAGGGGCTTCAGCCCCAGCATTTT
TRBJ2-3 - TRBV6-2/TRBV6-3 TRBD2 CASSSPGLAGGSNTQYF TGTGCCAGCAGTTCGCCGGGACTAGCGGGGGGATCGAATACGCAGTATTTT
TRBJ1-2 - TRBV5-6 - CASSRGQTYGYTF TGTGCCAGCAGCCGAGGGCAGACCTATGGCTACACCTTC
TRBJ1-3 - TRBV25-1 - CASSDPGLNSGNTIYF TGTGCCAGCAGTGATCCGGGGCTGAACTCTGGAAACACCATATATTTT
TRBJ2-7 - TRBV28 - CASSRAVVYEQYF TGTGCCAGCAGCCGAGCCGTGGTTTACGAGCAGTACTTC